A single sample is the source of the 16 T cell receptor beta chains below, sequenced in a study of Ad26.COV2.S vaccination and SARS-CoV-2 variants. Sequencing used immunoSEQ multiplex PCR; TCRdb keeps in-frame clones, though not all of them. Altogether 400,000 to 500,000 clones are present, 88% being singletons, with the ten largest covering 3.6%. Treatment indicated: around 19 received Ad26.COV2.S at low or high dose, single or two shots; about 5 received placebo; per-sample allocation not given. At day 63 after the first vaccine or placebo injection, samples were drawn. The material sequenced was peripheral blood, taken in a trial of Ad26.COV2.S vaccine versus placebo. The source is a person between 18 and 60 years old who received the Ad26.COV2.S COVID-19 vaccine or a placebo.

This chain joins TRBV18 and TRBJ2-3; either TRBD1 or TRBD2 may fit D (5 bases each). The V and J ends lost 3 bases and 1 base respectively, with 26 bases between them. This CDR3 has 20 residues. Germline values: CDR1 KGHSH, CDR2 LQKENI. The CDR3 sequence: CASSPLTWDPNPRRTDTQYF. The CDR3 coding sequence is TGTGCCAGCTCACCCCTAACCTGGGACCCCAACCCCCGGCGCACAGATACGCAGTATTTT.

The chain carries TRBV6-1 and TRBJ1-2; no firm D call. Trimming cost V 1 base and J 2 bases, with 14 bases left between them. The CDR3 covers 16 residues. CDR1 is MNHNS, CDR2 SASEGT, per germline. CDR3 residues: CASSEVFGNTNYGYTF. The CDR3 bases are TGTGCCAGCAGTGAAGTTTTCGGAAATACCAACTATGGCTACACCTTC.

The genes are TRBV28 and TRBJ2-1; a weak D match, TRBD2 (5 bases). Trimming removed 3 bases from V and 7 bases from J, with 19 bases in between. Germline CDR1 and CDR2: MDHEN and SYDVKM. The CDR3 is 16 residues long. CDR3 bases: TGTGCCAGCAGTTTTCGAGGATTGCCGGGGTTGAATGAGCAGTTCTTC. Amino acids: CASSFRGLPGLNEQFF.

This rearrangement joins TRBV4-3 to TRBJ2-7; 8 bases map to TRBD1. Germline V gene data show CDR1 as LGHNA and CDR2 as YSLEER. Germline trimming cut 0 bases from V and 6 bases from J; bases unmatched to any gene: 7. The CDR3 length is 15 residues. CDR3 sequence reads: CASSQDQGTGTEQYF. The CDR3 coding sequence is TGCGCCAGCAGCCAAGATCAGGGGACAGGTACCGAGCAGTACTTC.

The J gene is TRBJ2-7, the V gene TRBV9; D is uncertain. This CDR3 is built from 14 residues. Germline CDR1 is SGDLS and CDR2 is YYNGEE. The V end lost 0 bases, the J end lost 1 base, and 8 bases lay between the germline ends. CDR3 nucleotides: TGTGCCAGCAGCGTAGGGTCTGGGTCCTACGAGCAGTACTTC. Its protein product is CASSVGSGSYEQYF. Together with reference TRBV9 and TRBJ2-7, the CDR3 gives the full variable domain: DSGVTQTPKHLITATGQRVTLRCSPRSGDLSVYWYQQSLDQGLQFLIQYYNGEERAKGNILERFSAQQFPDLHSELNLSSLELGDSALYFCASSVGSGSYEQYFGPGTRLTVT.

This clone appeared a single time. The chain combines TRBV12-3 or TRBV12-4 with TRBJ1-1; no clear D. The V end lost 9 bases, the J end lost 1 base, and 12 bases lay between the germline ends. This CDR3 has 13 residues. The CDR3 DNA reads TGTGCCAGTGCTTTGAGGCGGAACACTGAAGCTTTCTTT. It is translated as CASALRRNTEAFF.

V and J are TRBV29-1 and TRBJ2-7; maybe TRBD1 (6 bases). V shed 8 bases and J shed 2 bases, with 16 bases lying between them. Germline CDR1 is SQVTM and CDR2 is ANQGSEA. This CDR3 region has 13 residues. The CDR3 DNA is TGCAGCACCGGGACAACGGGCGCCTACGAGCAGTACTTC. This gives the protein CSTGTTGAYEQYF.

The chain couples TRBV6-1 to TRBJ2-3; D not resolved. Germline V lookup: CDR1 MNHNS, CDR2 SASEGT. This CDR3 comprises 12 residues. Trimming took off 3 bases at V and 8 bases at J, with 9 bases between the two ends. The CDR3 protein is CASSEDYVTQYF. The CDR3 DNA reads as TGTGCCAGCAGTGAGGATTACGTTACGCAGTATTTT.

V is TRBV10-3 and J is TRBJ2-1, with D maybe TRBD2 (7 bases). The germline V and J ends were trimmed by 8 bases and 4 bases, with 15 bases remaining between them. This CDR3 has 14 residues. Germline CDR1 reads ENHRY; CDR2 reads SYGVKD. CDR3 residues: CAILRGGPYNEQFF. CDR3 in DNA: TGTGCCATCCTGAGGGGGGGGCCATACAATGAGCAGTTCTTC.

The V and J genes are TRBV27 and TRBJ2-7; TRBD1 matches 11 bases. CDR3 length: 15 amino acids. Per the germline V gene, CDR1 is MNHEY and CDR2 is SMNVEV (reference sequence). With 2 bases clipped from V and 3 bases from J, the junction kept 3 bases outside the gene matches. CDR3 sequence reads: CASSLTGTGGYEQYF. CDR3 DNA sequence: TGTGCCAGCAGTTTAACGGGGACAGGGGGCTACGAGCAGTACTTC.

This sequence joins TRBV5-5 and TRBJ2-5, with 9 bases that match TRBD2. V lost 0 bases to trimming and J lost 2 bases; unmatched junction nucleotides: 5. In germline, CDR1 is SGHKS, CDR2 YYEKEE (reference sequence). CDR3 length: 16 amino acids. CDR3 region: CASSLGAGGPQETQYF. The CDR3 nucleotides are TGTGCCAGCAGCTTGGGAGCGGGGGGACCTCAAGAGACCCAGTACTTC.

The chain links TRBV27 to TRBJ2-2; tentative D call: TRBD2 (6 bases). The ends were cut back, 1 base at V and 0 bases at J, with 18 bases in the middle. This CDR3 is 19 amino acids long. The germline gives CDR1 MNHEY, CDR2 SMNVEV (reference sequence). CDR3 region: CASSLFLGGGSANTGELFF. CDR3 bases: TGTGCCAGCAGTTTATTCCTGGGAGGTGGCAGCGCGAACACCGGGGAGCTGTTTTTT.

In nucleotides, the CDR3 is TGTGCCACCAGTGACCGGACTAGCAGCCACGAGCAGTACTTC. Protein: CATSDRTSSHEQYF. The gene calls are TRBV24-1 and TRBJ2-7; 8 nucleotides match TRBD2. The CDR3 contains 14 residues. Trimming took 4 bases from V and 5 from J; bases not matched to a gene: 6. Germline V gene lookup returns CDR1 KGHDR and CDR2 SFDVKD.

This clone occurred once. The V gene is TRBV4-3, the J gene TRBJ2-7; no firm D call. The CDR3 contains 14 residues. Trimming took off 1 base at V and 2 bases at J, with 9 bases between the two ends. Germline CDR1 LGHNA, CDR2 YSLEER. The CDR3 spells CASSQVTYTYEQYF. CDR3 in DNA: TGCGCCAGCAGCCAAGTGACATACACCTACGAGCAGTACTTC.

The chain combines TRBV6-2 or TRBV6-3 with TRBJ1-5, with D uncertain. The V gene's germline CDR1 is MNHEY and CDR2 SVGEGT. This CDR3 has 16 amino acids. Trimming pared 0 bases from V and 6 bases from J, leaving 15 bases between. CDR3 DNA: TGTGCCAGCAGTTACTCGATTACGGGAGGTGGTCAGCCCCAGCATTTT. Its translation is CASSYSITGGGQPQHF.

This chain links TRBV27 with TRBJ2-3; no definite D call. Germline lookup yields CDR1 MNHEY and CDR2 SMNVEV (reference sequence). The CDR3 consists of 13 residues. The V and J ends lost 6 bases and 4 bases respectively, with 11 bases between them. The CDR3 region has the DNA TGTGCCAGCAGACCGTATGTGGCAGATACGCAGTATTTT. Protein product: CASRPYVADTQYF.